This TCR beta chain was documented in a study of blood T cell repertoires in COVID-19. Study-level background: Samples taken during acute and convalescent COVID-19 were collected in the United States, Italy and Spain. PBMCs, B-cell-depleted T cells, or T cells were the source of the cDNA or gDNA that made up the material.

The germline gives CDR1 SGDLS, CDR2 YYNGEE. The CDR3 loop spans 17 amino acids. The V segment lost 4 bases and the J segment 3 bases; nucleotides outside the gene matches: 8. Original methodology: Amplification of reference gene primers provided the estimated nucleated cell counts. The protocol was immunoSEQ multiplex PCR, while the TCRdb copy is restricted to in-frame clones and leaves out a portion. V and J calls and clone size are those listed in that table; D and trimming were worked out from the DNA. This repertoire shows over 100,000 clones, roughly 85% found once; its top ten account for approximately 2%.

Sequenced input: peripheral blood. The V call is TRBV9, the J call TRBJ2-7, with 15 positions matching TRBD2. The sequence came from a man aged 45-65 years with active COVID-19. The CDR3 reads CASSPGTSGGSLYEQYF. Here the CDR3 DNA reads TGTGCCAGCAGCCCCGGGACTAGCGGGGGGAGCCTCTACGAGCAGTACTTC.